This TCR beta chain was captured by sequencing in a study of blood T cell repertoires in COVID-19. Study-wide context: Sample material is recorded as cDNA or gDNA derived from T cells, B-cell-depleted T cells, or PBMCs.

The CDR3 consists of 15 residues. Trimming shortened V by 5 bases and J by 2 bases, and 13 bases separated the two germline ends. Looked up from germline, CDR1 is LNHDA and CDR2 is SQIVND (reference sequence). TCRdb's copy holds only in-frame clones and misses some; the assay was immunoSEQ multiplex PCR. The top ten clones hold 3% of a sample with some 400,000 clones, around nine tenths of them seen once. The genes are TRBV19 and TRBJ1-5; possibly TRBD1 for D (5 bases). The sequence was obtained from a human donor in a cohort sampled during active COVID-19. Sequencing was done on a sample of peripheral blood. The CDR3 DNA is TGTGCCAGTAGTTCTAGGGGTGCGCGCAATCAGCCCCAGCATTTT. Its translation is CASSSRGARNQPQHF.